These 2 T cell receptor beta chains came from one sample sequenced in a study of T cells in Graves' hyperthyroidism and ophthalmopathy. Amplified regions were TCR beta CDR3 sequences from RNA transcripts. A first-round RT-PCR of the TCR CDR3 used the HTBI primer set. MiXCR was run by TCRdb on the multiplex PCR reads, yielding one entry per CDR3 protein. The sample lists around 540,000 distinct CDR3 sequences, about 45% occurring once. The sequencing sample was made of peripheral blood or thyroid tissue (not recorded which). The receptors were gathered from a woman aged 18-35 years with Graves' hyperthyroidism.

This clonotype was counted a few times. The chain recombines TRBV9 with TRBJ1-1; a weak D match, TRBD1 (5 bases). Germline CDR1 is SGDLS and CDR2 is YYNGEE. V lost 3 bases, J lost 11 bases, and 20 bases lay in between. The CDR3 runs to 14 residues. The CDR3 is CASSAYGTARGAFF. The CDR3 DNA follows: TGTGCCAGCAGCGCTTATGGGACGGCCCGGGGGGCTTTCTTT.

The V and J genes are TRBV10-2 and TRBJ2-7; D might be TRBD1 or TRBD2, each matching 5 bases. In germline, CDR1 is WSHSY, CDR2 SAAADI. The CDR3 totals 14 residues. V lost 4 bases, J lost 0 bases, and 10 bases lay in between. For the CDR3, the DNA is TGCGCCAGCAGTGGATGGGGGACCTCCTACGAGCAGTACTTC. As protein: CASSGWGTSYEQYF.